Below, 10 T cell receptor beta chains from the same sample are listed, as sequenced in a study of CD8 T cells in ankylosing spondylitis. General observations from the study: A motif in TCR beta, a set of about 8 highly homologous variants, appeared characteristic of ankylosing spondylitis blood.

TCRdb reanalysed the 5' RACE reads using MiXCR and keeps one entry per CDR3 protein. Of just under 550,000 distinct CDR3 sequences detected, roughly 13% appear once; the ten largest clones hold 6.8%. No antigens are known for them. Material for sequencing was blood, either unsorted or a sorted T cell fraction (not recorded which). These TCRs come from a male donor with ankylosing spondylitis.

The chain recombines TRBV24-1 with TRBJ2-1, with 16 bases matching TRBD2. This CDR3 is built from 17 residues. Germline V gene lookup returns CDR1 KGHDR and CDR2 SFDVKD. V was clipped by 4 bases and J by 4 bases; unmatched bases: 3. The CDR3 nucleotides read TGTGCCACCAGTGACCGGGGACTAGCGGGAGGGTACAATGAGCAGTTCTTC. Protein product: CATSDRGLAGGYNEQFF.

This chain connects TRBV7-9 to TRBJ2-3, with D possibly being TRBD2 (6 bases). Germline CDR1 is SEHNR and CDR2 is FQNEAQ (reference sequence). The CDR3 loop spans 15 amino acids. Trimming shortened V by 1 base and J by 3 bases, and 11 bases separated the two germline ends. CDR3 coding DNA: TGTGCCAGCAGCTTAGTAGCGGCGGGTACAGATACGCAGTATTTT. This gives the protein CASSLVAAGTDTQYF.

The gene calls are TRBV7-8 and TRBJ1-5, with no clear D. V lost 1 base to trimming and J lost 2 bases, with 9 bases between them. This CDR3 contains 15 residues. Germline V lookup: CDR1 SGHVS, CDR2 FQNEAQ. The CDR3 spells CASSLEWAGNQPQHF. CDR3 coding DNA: TGTGCCAGCAGCTTAGAATGGGCAGGCAATCAGCCCCAGCATTTT.

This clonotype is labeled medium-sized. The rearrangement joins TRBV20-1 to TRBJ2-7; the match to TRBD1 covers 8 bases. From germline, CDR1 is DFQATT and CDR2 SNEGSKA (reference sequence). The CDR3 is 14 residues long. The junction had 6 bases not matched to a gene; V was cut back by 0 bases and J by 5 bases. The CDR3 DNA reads TGCAGTGCTAGAGATTTCCAGGGGGCACACGAGCAGTACTTC. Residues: CSARDFQGAHEQYF.

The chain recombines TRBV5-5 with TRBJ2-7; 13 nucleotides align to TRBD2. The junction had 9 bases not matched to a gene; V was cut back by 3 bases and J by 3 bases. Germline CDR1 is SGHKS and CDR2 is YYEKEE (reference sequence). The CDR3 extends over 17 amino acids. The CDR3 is CASSSGLAGAPGYEQYF. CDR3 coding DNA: TGTGCCAGCAGCTCCGGACTAGCGGGAGCCCCAGGCTACGAGCAGTACTTC. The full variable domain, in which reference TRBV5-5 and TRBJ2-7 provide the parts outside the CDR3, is DAGVTQSPTHLIKTRGQQVTLRCSPISGHKSVSWYQQVLGQGPQFIFQYYEKEERGRGNFPDRFSARQFPNYSSELNVNALLLGDSALYLCASSSGLAGAPGYEQYFGPGTRLTVT.

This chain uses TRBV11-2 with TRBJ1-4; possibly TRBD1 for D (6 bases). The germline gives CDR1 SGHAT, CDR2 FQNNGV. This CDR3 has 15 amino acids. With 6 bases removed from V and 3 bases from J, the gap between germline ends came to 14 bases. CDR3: CASSFAGDANEKLFF. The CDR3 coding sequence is TGTGCCAGCAGTTTTGCAGGGGATGCTAATGAAAAACTGTTTTTT. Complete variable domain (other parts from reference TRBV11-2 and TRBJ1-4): EAGVAQSPRYKIIEKRQSVAFWCNPISGHATLYWYQQILGQGPKLLIQFQNNGVVDDSQLPKDRFSAERLKGVDSTLKIQPAKLEDSAVYLCASSFAGDANEKLFFGSGTQLSVL.

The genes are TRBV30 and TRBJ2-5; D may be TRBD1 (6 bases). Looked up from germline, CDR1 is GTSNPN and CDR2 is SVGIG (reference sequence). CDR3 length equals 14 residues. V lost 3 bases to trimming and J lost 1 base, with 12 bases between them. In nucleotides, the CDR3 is TGTGCCTGGAGCTCAGGGGCCACCCAAGAGACCCAGTACTTC. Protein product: CAWSSGATQETQYF.

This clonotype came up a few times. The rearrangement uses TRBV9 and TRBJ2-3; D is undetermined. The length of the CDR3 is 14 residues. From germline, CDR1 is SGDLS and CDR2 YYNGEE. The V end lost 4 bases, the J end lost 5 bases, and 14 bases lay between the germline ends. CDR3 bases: TGTGCCAGCAGCACTTACGGAGCCGGAGATACGCAGTATTTT. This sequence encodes CASSTYGAGDTQYF.

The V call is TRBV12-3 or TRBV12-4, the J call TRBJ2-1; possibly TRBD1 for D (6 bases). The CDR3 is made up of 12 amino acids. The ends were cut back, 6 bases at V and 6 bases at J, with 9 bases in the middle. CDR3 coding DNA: TGTGCCAGCAGCTCGGACAGCAATGAGCAGTTCTTC. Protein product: CASSSDSNEQFF.

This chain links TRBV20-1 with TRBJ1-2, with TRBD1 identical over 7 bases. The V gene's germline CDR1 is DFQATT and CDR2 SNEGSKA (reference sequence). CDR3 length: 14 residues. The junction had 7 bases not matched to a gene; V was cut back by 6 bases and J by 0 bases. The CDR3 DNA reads TGCAGTGCCGATAAAGGGACAGCTAACTATGGCTACACCTTC. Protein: CSADKGTANYGYTF.